Below, 5 T cell receptor beta chains from the same sample are listed, as sequenced in a study of Graves' ophthalmopathy and Graves' hyperthyroidism. Amplification targeted the TCR beta CDR3 regions, with RNA transcripts as the source material. HTBI primers served in a first-round RT-PCR, which a second-round multiplex PCR followed. TCRdb passed the multiplex PCR reads through MiXCR, listing each CDR3 protein once. The sample has about 550,000 distinct CDR3 sequences; roughly 39% are singletons. The specimen sequenced was peripheral blood or thyroid tissue (not recorded which). The source is an adult man with Graves' hyperthyroidism.

This clonotype was counted at least ten times. This chain uses TRBV29-1 with TRBJ1-5; tentative D call: TRBD1 (6 bases). Germline values: CDR1 SQVTM, CDR2 ANQGSEA. The CDR3 length is 13 residues. V was clipped by 6 bases and J by 4 bases, with 13 bases between them. The DNA of the CDR3 is TGCAGCGTCGGCCGGGACACAAATCAGCCCCAGCATTTT. Protein: CSVGRDTNQPQHF.

In this sample, this clonotype turned up many times. The CDR3 sequence: CASSQDSGGALYSPLHF. For the CDR3, the DNA is TGCGCCAGCAGCCAAGATTCAGGGGGCGCATTATATTCACCCCTCCACTTT. The gene calls are TRBV4-1 and TRBJ1-6; TRBD1 aligns across 8 bases. V lost 0 bases, J lost 8 bases, and 9 bases stayed unmatched. The CDR3 length is 17 residues. CDR1 is MGHRA and CDR2 is YSYEKL in the germline V gene.

This clonotype was recorded many times. This chain uses TRBV29-1 with TRBJ1-4; 11 positions match TRBD1. V lost 6 bases to trimming and J lost 6 bases; unmatched junction nucleotides: 3. The CDR3 is 13 residues long. The germline gives CDR1 SQVTM, CDR2 ANQGSEA. CDR3 in DNA: TGCAGCGTGCGGGACAGGGGGGATGAAAAACTGTTTTTT. This sequence encodes CSVRDRGDEKLFF.

To note about this clonotype: A much larger clone differs by one base, so this may be a read error. The gene calls are TRBV10-3 and TRBJ1-6; 9 nucleotides agree with TRBD1. Germline CDR1 reads ENHRY; CDR2 reads SYGVKD. The CDR3 consists of 16 residues. Losses at the gene ends were 4 bases for V and 8 bases for J; bases not matched to a gene: 9. CDR3 loop: CAISASTGGGHSPLHF. CDR3 nucleotide sequence: TGTGCCATCAGTGCGTCGACAGGGGGTGGCCATTCACCCCTCCACTTT.

This clonotype was seen a handful of times. The V call is TRBV7-2, the J call TRBJ2-5, with D perhaps TRBD1 or TRBD2 (5 bases each). This CDR3 spans 16 amino acids. Germline values: CDR1 SGHTA, CDR2 FQGNSA. V was cut by 8 bases and J by 6 bases, with 25 bases left in between. Here the CDR3 reads CASSSLTGPAGQTQYF. CDR3 in DNA: TGTGCCAGCTCCTCGTTGACGGGACCGGCAGGTCAGACCCAGTACTTC. Looking up the rest from reference TRBV7-2 and TRBJ2-5 gives the full variable domain: GAGVSQSPSNKVTEKGKDVELRCDPISGHTALYWYRQSLGQGLEFLIYFQGNSAPDKSGLPSDRFSAERTGGSVSTLTIQRTQQEDSAVYLCASSSLTGPAGQTQYFGPGTRLLVL.